This T cell receptor beta chain is drawn from a study of blood T cell repertoires in COVID-19. Assay used: immunoSEQ multiplex PCR; TCRdb lists only in-frame clones, some missing. The sample carries over 150,000 clones, approximately 86% recorded once. This CDR3 spans 14 amino acids. Germline-derived CDR1 and CDR2 are MNHEY and SVGAGI. V was clipped by 6 bases and J by 4 bases; unmatched bases: 6. The chain combines TRBV6-5 with TRBJ1-2, with TRBD1 matching over 9 bases. The sequence came from a man in his sixties with COVID-19, enrolled during active disease. Sequenced: peripheral blood. This CDR3 is CASRLTGGSYGYTF. The CDR3 coding sequence is TGTGCCAGCAGGCTCACAGGGGGCTCCTATGGCTACACCTTC.